One sample yielded the 18 T cell receptor beta chains listed below, sequenced in a study of beta chain features in type 1 diabetes. Every bit of the isolated RNA underwent reverse transcription, so sequencing read expressed TCRB transcripts. Sequencing used immunoSEQ multiplex PCR; TCRdb keeps in-frame clones, though not all of them. Among approximately 160,000 clones listed, over 7.5% were seen once. Sequences were obtained from central memory CD4+ T cells from blood. These receptors were collected from a woman under 30 in good health.

This clone was picked up a small number of times. This sequence joins TRBV4-1 and TRBJ1-3, with 9 positions matching TRBD1. The V gene end was trimmed by 2 bases and the J gene end by 0 bases; junction bases not matched to a gene: 5. Germline CDR1 MGHRA, CDR2 YSYEKL. This CDR3 comprises 17 residues. The CDR3 nucleotides are TGCGCCAGCAGCCAAACGGGACAGGGTTTCTCTGGAAACACCATATATTTT. Translation gives CASSQTGQGFSGNTIYF.

The rearrangement links TRBV10-3 to TRBJ2-5, with 13 bases fitting TRBD2. CDR1 ENHRY and CDR2 SYGVKD come from the germline V gene. The CDR3 contains 17 residues. Trimming removed 10 bases from V and 5 bases from J; junction bases left unmatched: 16. CDR3 loop: CATTDFRTSGSGETQYF. The CDR3 nucleotides read TGTGCCACCACAGACTTCCGGACTAGCGGGAGTGGGGAGACCCAGTACTTC.

CDR3 in DNA: TGTGCCTGGAGTACCGGGACAGGGGGCAATCAGCCCCAGCATTTT. Its translation is CAWSTGTGGNQPQHF. The chain uses TRBV30 and TRBJ1-5; 10 nucleotides agree with TRBD1. This CDR3 contains 15 residues. The germline V gene encodes CDR1 GTSNPN and CDR2 SVGIG (reference sequence). V shed 2 bases and J 2 bases; nucleotides not matched to a gene: 3.

The V and J genes are TRBV5-1 and TRBJ2-7; TRBD2 matches 10 bases. CDR1 is SGHRS, CDR2 YFSETQ, per germline. There are 15 residues in the CDR3. V was pared by 4 bases and J by 2 bases, with 6 bases of the junction left unmatched. This CDR3 is CASSPRTSGPYEQYF. For the CDR3, the DNA is TGCGCCAGCAGCCCTCGGACTAGCGGACCCTACGAGCAGTACTTC.

This clone was observed a few times. This chain joins TRBV19 and TRBJ2-3; 14 bases match TRBD2. After removal of 3 bases from V and 5 bases from J, the junction contained 1 base not matched to a gene. CDR1 and CDR2 from the germline V gene are LNHDA and SQIVND (reference sequence). CDR3 length: 15 amino acids. In nucleotides, the CDR3 is TGTGCCAGTAGTATCGGGACTAGCGGGGGAGATACGCAGTATTTT. Protein product: CASSIGTSGGDTQYF.

This clone was recorded a few times. The rearrangement uses TRBV11-2 and TRBJ2-3; the D gene is possibly TRBD2 (5 bases). Germline CDR1 reads SGHAT; CDR2 reads FQNNGV. V was trimmed by 5 bases and J by 0 bases, leaving 12 bases between them. The CDR3 is 15 residues long. The DNA for the CDR3 is TGTGCCAGCAGCCGTAGCGTAACTAGCACAGATACGCAGTATTTT. Translation gives CASSRSVTSTDTQYF.

This clone was picked up a small number of times. The chain is built from TRBV5-1 and TRBJ2-7, with no clear D. The CDR3 runs 13 residues. Between the trimmed V and J ends, which lost 5 bases and 0 bases, there was a span of 9 bases. CDR1 is SGHRS and CDR2 is YFSETQ in the germline V gene. The CDR3 DNA is TGCGCCAGCAGATTGACTCCCTCCTACGAGCAGTACTTC. Its protein is CASRLTPSYEQYF.

The chain recombines TRBV21-1 with TRBJ1-1. TRBV21-1 is a pseudogene locus. The CDR3 runs to 13 residues. The CDR3 loop reads CASSKLGGTEAFF. The CDR3 nucleotides read TGTGCCAGCAGCAAATTAGGAGGCACTGAAGCTTTCTTT.

The table lists this clone with a few counts. The CDR3 DNA sequence: TGTGCCAGCAGCCAAGAAGCCGGGACAGGGAGTGGAGTTATCTCCTACGAGCAGTACTTC. Translation: CASSQEAGTGSGVISYEQYF. This chain joins TRBV4-2 and TRBJ2-7, with 9 positions matching TRBD1. Per germline, CDR1 LGHNA and CDR2 YNFKEQ. The CDR3 is made up of 20 amino acids. Trimming removed 0 bases from V and 0 bases from J; junction bases left unmatched: 15.

This clone was seen a few times. The V and J genes are TRBV5-1 and TRBJ2-1, with TRBD2 matching 14 bases. The V gene end was trimmed by 3 bases and the J gene end by 10 bases; junction bases not matched to a gene: 9. Per germline, CDR1 SGHRS and CDR2 YFSETQ. The CDR3 runs 16 residues. This CDR3 reads CASSSPGLAGEREQFF. DNA of the CDR3: TGCGCCAGCAGCTCCCCGGGACTAGCGGGAGAACGAGAGCAGTTCTTC. Drawing the rest from reference TRBV5-1 and TRBJ2-1, the complete variable domain is KAGVTQTPRYLIKTRGQQVTLSCSPISGHRSVSWYQQTPGQGLQFLFEYFSETQRNKGNFPGRFSGRQFSNSRSEMNVSTLELGDSALYLCASSSPGLAGEREQFFGPGTRLTVL.

In its sample, this clone was seen a few times. The gene calls are TRBV6-5 and TRBJ1-5, with TRBD1 identical over 8 bases. Germline CDR1 and CDR2: MNHEY and SVGAGI. This CDR3 contains 14 residues. Trimming cost V 5 bases and J 6 bases; bases outside gene matches: 6. For the CDR3, the DNA is TGTGCCAGCAGTACTCAGGGGGCGGGTCAGCCCCAGCATTTT. Its protein product is CASSTQGAGQPQHF.

This clone was recorded a few times. The chain recombines TRBV15 with TRBJ1-4; TRBD1 matches 7 bases. Trimming cost V 0 bases and J 15 bases; bases outside gene matches: 10. This CDR3 is built from 14 residues. The germline V gene encodes CDR1 LNHNV and CDR2 YYDKDF (reference sequence). The CDR3 here is CATSRDVATGEMFF. The DNA of the CDR3 is TGTGCCACCAGCAGAGATGTGGCTACAGGGGAGATGTTTTTT.

The rearrangement links TRBV6-6 to TRBJ2-6, with D tentatively TRBD1 (5 bases). Trimming cost V 6 bases and J 3 bases, with 15 bases left between them. The germline gives CDR1 MNHNY, CDR2 SVGAGI (reference sequence). CDR3 length: 16 residues. The CDR3 sequence is CASRGRDEDGANVLTF. Written as DNA, the CDR3 is TGTGCCAGCAGAGGCAGGGATGAGGATGGGGCCAACGTCCTGACTTTC.

This clone turned up a few times. The chain links TRBV9 to TRBJ2-4, with D unresolved. Germline V gene sequence: CDR1 SGDLS, CDR2 YYNGEE. The ends were cut back, 0 bases at V and 0 bases at J, with 4 bases in the middle. This CDR3 region has 14 residues. The CDR3 is CASSVVLAKNIQYF. In DNA, the CDR3 is TGTGCCAGCAGCGTAGTACTAGCCAAAAACATTCAGTACTTC.

The genes are TRBV6-5 and TRBJ1-2; 8 nucleotides agree with TRBD1. The V gene's germline CDR1 is MNHEY and CDR2 SVGAGI. After removal of 6 bases from V and 6 bases from J, the junction contained 9 bases not matched to a gene. The CDR3 runs 14 residues. The CDR3 coding sequence is TGTGCCAGCAGCTCACAGGGGGAAGGAGATGGCTACACCTTC. It translates to CASSSQGEGDGYTF.

This rearrangement joins TRBV28 to TRBJ1-1, with TRBD1 matching over 8 bases. The V segment lost 8 bases and the J segment 1 base; nucleotides outside the gene matches: 6. Germline V gene sequence: CDR1 MDHEN, CDR2 SYDVKM. The CDR3 is 14 amino acids. This CDR3 is CASLGTGANTEAFF. In DNA, the CDR3 is TGTGCCAGCCTCGGGACAGGAGCGAACACTGAAGCTTTCTTT.

This clone came up a few times. The chain recombines TRBV4-1 with TRBJ2-4; TRBD1 is a possible D gene (6 bases). The CDR3 length is 15 residues. Trimming removed 2 bases from V and 6 bases from J, with 14 bases in between. Germline CDR1 reads MGHRA; CDR2 reads YSYEKL. In DNA, the CDR3 is TGCGCCAGCAGCCAAACGTTCCGGGACACAAACATTCAGTACTTC. Amino acid sequence: CASSQTFRDTNIQYF.

The rearrangement links TRBV7-2 to TRBJ2-5; D is perhaps TRBD2 (6 bases). Deletions cut 1 base from V and 1 base from J, with 19 bases between. CDR3 length: 18 residues. CDR1 and CDR2 from the germline V gene are SGHTA and FQGNSA. The CDR3, as DNA: TGTGCCAGCAGCTTAGATTCGGCCGGGTGGCGGGGCCAAGAGACCCAGTACTTC. Amino acid sequence: CASSLDSAGWRGQETQYF.